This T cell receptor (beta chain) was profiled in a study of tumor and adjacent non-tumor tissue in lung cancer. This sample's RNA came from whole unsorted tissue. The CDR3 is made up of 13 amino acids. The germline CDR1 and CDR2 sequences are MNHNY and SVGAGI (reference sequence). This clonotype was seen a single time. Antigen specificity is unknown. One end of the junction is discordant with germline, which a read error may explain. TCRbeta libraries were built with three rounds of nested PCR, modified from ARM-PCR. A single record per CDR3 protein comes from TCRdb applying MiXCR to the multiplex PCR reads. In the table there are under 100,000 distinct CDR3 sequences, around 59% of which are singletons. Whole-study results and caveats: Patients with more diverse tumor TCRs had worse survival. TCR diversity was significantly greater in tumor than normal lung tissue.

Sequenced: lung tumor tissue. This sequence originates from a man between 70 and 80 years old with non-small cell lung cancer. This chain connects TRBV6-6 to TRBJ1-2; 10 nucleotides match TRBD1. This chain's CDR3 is CASSSGTGDGYTF. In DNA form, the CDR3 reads TGTGCCAGCAGTTCCGGGACAGGGGATGGATACACCTTC.